This entry lists 29 T cell receptor beta chains sequenced from one sample in a study of neurological immune-mediated disorders. Each CDR3 protein gets one entry after TCRdb re-called the 5' RACE reads with MiXCR. This sample yields about 55,000 distinct CDR3 sequences, of which roughly 4.6% are seen a single time; 2.5% to 3% belongs to the top ten. Sequences were obtained from PBMCs. The receptors stem from a man aged 50-59 years with multiple sclerosis.

In this sample, this clonotype turned up many times. This chain joins TRBV6-5 and TRBJ1-4; TRBD1 might be the D (6 bases). Germline V gene sequence: CDR1 MNHEY, CDR2 SVGAGI. This CDR3 comprises 15 residues. Trimming pared 5 bases from V and 10 bases from J, leaving 20 bases between. The CDR3 DNA follows: TGTGCCAGCAGTCTCCTAGACAGGCGGGCGGGAAAACTGTTTTTT. Its protein is CASSLLDRRAGKLFF.

This rearrangement joins TRBV7-2 to TRBJ2-7; 13 bases are a match to TRBD2. The CDR3 is made up of 21 amino acids. Germline lookup yields CDR1 SGHTA and CDR2 FQGNSA. V was pared by 2 bases and J by 0 bases, with 16 bases of the junction left unmatched. The CDR3 bases are TGTGCCAGCAGCTTATATGGGCCTAGGACTAGCGGGAGTAGAGACTCCTACGAGCAGTACTTC. This codes for CASSLYGPRTSGSRDSYEQYF. Supplemented by reference TRBV7-2 and TRBJ2-7, the full variable domain reads GAGVSQSPSNKVTEKGKDVELRCDPISGHTALYWYRQSLGQGLEFLIYFQGNSAPDKSGLPSDRFSAERTGGSVSTLTIQRTQQEDSAVYLCASSLYGPRTSGSRDSYEQYFGPGTRLTVT.

V gene TRBV5-1 combines with J gene TRBJ1-5; no clear D. V lost 0 bases to trimming and J lost 6 bases, with 7 bases between them. Germline V gives CDR1 SGHRS, CDR2 YFSETQ. The length of the CDR3 is 13 residues. For the CDR3, the DNA is TGCGCCAGCAGCTTGGATGGCGGTCAGCCCCAGCATTTT. As protein: CASSLDGGQPQHF.

At least ten counts were recorded for this clonotype. V and J are TRBV3-1 and TRBJ2-7; D may be TRBD1 or TRBD2 (5 bases each). The germline V gene has CDR1 LGHDT and CDR2 YNNKEL (reference sequence). V lost 0 bases to trimming and J lost 6 bases, with 6 bases between them. CDR3 size: 12 residues. The CDR3 here is CASSQDGGEQYF. The CDR3 DNA sequence: TGTGCCAGCAGCCAAGATGGGGGCGAGCAGTACTTC.

In its sample, this clonotype ranks as medium-sized. CDR3 coding DNA: TGCAGTGCTCGACCTAGACGGCGGGGGAGCACAGATACGCAGTATTTT. Translated, it gives CSARPRRRGSTDTQYF. The chain combines TRBV20-1 with TRBJ2-3; 7 nucleotides align to TRBD2. Germline CDR1 is DFQATT and CDR2 is SNEGSKA (reference sequence). V lost 5 bases and J lost 0; bases outside the gene matches: 11. The CDR3 is made up of 16 amino acids.

The sample holds many counts of this clonotype. The chain couples TRBV4-2 to TRBJ2-5, with a possible D match to TRBD2 (6 bases). Trimming cost V 0 bases and J 5 bases, with 16 bases left between them. There are 16 residues in the CDR3. CDR1 is LGHNA, CDR2 YNFKEQ, per germline. CDR3 protein: CASSQDSEGWAETQYF. The CDR3 bases are TGTGCCAGCAGCCAAGATTCGGAGGGGTGGGCGGAGACCCAGTACTTC.

About this clonotype: A read error may account for a junction end that differs from germline. The chain recombines TRBV7-9 with TRBJ1-5; D may be TRBD1 (6 bases). The CDR3 is 11 residues long. Germline V lookup: CDR1 SEHNR, CDR2 FQNEAQ (reference sequence). Here the CDR3 DNA reads TGTGCCAGCAGCTTAGGGGGGCCCCAGAATTTT. Protein product: CASSLGGPQNF.

This clonotype came up many times. This rearrangement joins TRBV20-1 to TRBJ2-3; D uncertain. Germline values: CDR1 DFQATT, CDR2 SNEGSKA (reference sequence). This CDR3 comprises 14 residues. Trimming removed 0 bases from V and 3 bases from J, with 10 bases in between. CDR3 nucleotide sequence: TGCAGTGCTAGAGATCTAAGGGTTACAGATACGCAGTATTTT. Translation: CSARDLRVTDTQYF.

This clonotype was found many times. The chain has TRBV15 and TRBJ2-1; D is unresolved. The CDR3 length is 15 residues. From germline, CDR1 is LNHNV and CDR2 YYDKDF (reference sequence). V was cut by 8 bases and J by 0 bases, with 14 bases left in between. CDR3 protein: CATGYAPRSYNEQFF. The CDR3, as DNA: TGTGCCACCGGGTATGCACCCCGCTCCTACAATGAGCAGTTCTTC.

This clonotype was detected ten times or more. The chain recombines TRBV7-9 with TRBJ1-1; no firm D call. The CDR3 consists of 12 residues. The V end was cut by 11 bases, the J end by 0 bases, with 10 bases between. Germline CDR1 reads SEHNR; CDR2 reads FQNEAQ (reference sequence). CDR3 bases: TGTGCCTCGAGAGGGATGAACACTGAAGCTTTCTTT. This translates into CASRGMNTEAFF.

This clonotype was observed many times. The chain employs TRBV20-1 and TRBJ2-7, with 8 bases aligning to TRBD1. The CDR3 sequence is 13 residues long. The trim removed 5 bases at V and 3 bases at J, leaving 6 bases unmatched. Germline CDR1 and CDR2: DFQATT and SNEGSKA (reference sequence). CDR3 nucleotide sequence: TGCAGTGCTTATACAGGGGGTATCTACGAGCAGTACTTC. This translates into CSAYTGGIYEQYF.

In this sample, this clonotype turned up many times. CDR3 sequence (DNA): TGCAGTGCTGGGACAGGGGGTACTGAAGCTTTCTTT. It encodes CSAGTGGTEAFF. The chain employs TRBV20-1 and TRBJ1-1, with 11 nucleotides matching TRBD1. The J segment lost 5 bases and the V segment lost 5 bases, leaving 1 base of the junction unmatched. CDR1 is DFQATT and CDR2 is SNEGSKA in the germline V gene (reference sequence). The CDR3 extends over 12 amino acids.

Ten or more counts support this clonotype. The chain links TRBV5-1 to TRBJ2-5; D call uncertain. The CDR3 is 17 amino acids. V was shortened by 0 bases and J by 5 bases, with 20 bases between the two germline ends. Looked up from germline, CDR1 is SGHRS and CDR2 is YFSETQ. CDR3 coding DNA: TGCGCCAGCAGCTTGGCCGGTAGCCTCAAGGTTGGGGAGACCCAGTACTTC. This gives the protein CASSLAGSLKVGETQYF.

This chain uses TRBV5-1 with TRBJ2-3; no firm D call. Germline loops: CDR1 SGHRS, CDR2 YFSETQ. The CDR3 loop spans 15 amino acids. Between the trimmed V and J ends, which lost 1 base and 6 bases, there was a span of 15 bases. CDR3 residues: CASSLIGSGPDTQYF. Written as DNA, the CDR3 is TGCGCCAGCAGCTTGATCGGGTCCGGCCCCGATACGCAGTATTTT.

This clonotype was seen ten or more times. The chain carries TRBV12-3 or TRBV12-4 and TRBJ2-3; 7 nucleotides align to TRBD2. The junction had 3 bases not matched to a gene; V was cut back by 1 base and J by 2 bases. The CDR3 length is 15 residues. The CDR3: CASSLGGRDTDTQYF. DNA of the CDR3: TGTGCCAGCAGTTTAGGCGGGAGAGACACAGATACGCAGTATTTT.

The genes are TRBV5-1 and TRBJ1-6, with D possibly being TRBD1 (5 bases). The CDR3 spans 13 residues. The germline CDR1 and CDR2 sequences are SGHRS and YFSETQ. Trimming shortened V by 5 bases and J by 8 bases, and 11 bases separated the two germline ends. The CDR3 loop is CASRTAVDSPLHF. CDR3 DNA: TGCGCCAGCAGGACAGCAGTGGATTCACCCCTCCACTTT.

This clonotype has ten or more counts. The gene calls are TRBV12-3 or TRBV12-4 and TRBJ1-6, with 9 bases identical to TRBD1. V dropped 3 bases and J dropped 9; count of bases not matched to a gene: 3. The CDR3 runs to 14 residues. Here the CDR3 reads CASSLGGQGSPLHF. The CDR3 nucleotides are TGTGCCAGCAGTTTGGGGGGACAGGGTTCACCCCTCCACTTT.

This clonotype was observed a handful of times. This may be a read error: a much more frequent sequence differs by one nucleotide. CDR3 amino acids: CATWAGDRNTDTQYF. The CDR3 DNA follows: TGTGCCACCTGGGCGGGAGACAGGAACACAGATACGCAGTATTTT. The chain recombines TRBV15 with TRBJ2-3; TRBD2 might be the D (7 bases). This CDR3 is built from 15 residues. Germline CDR1 LNHNV, CDR2 YYDKDF (reference sequence). V was trimmed by 8 bases and J by 2 bases, leaving 17 bases between them.

This clonotype was picked up many times. The genes are TRBV20-1 and TRBJ2-7; D remains ambiguous. The CDR3 length is 13 residues. The germline V gene has CDR1 DFQATT and CDR2 SNEGSKA (reference sequence). V lost 4 bases to trimming and J lost 3 bases, with 13 bases between them. The CDR3 DNA reads TGCAGTGCTAAGACCCGGATAGACTACGAGCAGTACTTC. Protein product: CSAKTRIDYEQYF.

The rearrangement uses TRBV7-3 and TRBJ1-2; D perhaps matches TRBD1 (6 bases). Trimming stripped 5 bases from V and 8 bases from J, with 15 bases between. CDR1 SGHTA and CDR2 FQGTGA come from the germline V gene. The CDR3 contains 13 residues. The DNA of the CDR3 is TGTGCCAGCAGCAGGGGAAAGGGGGGAGGCTACACCTTC. This encodes CASSRGKGGGYTF.

Ten or more counts support this clonotype. This rearrangement joins TRBV5-5 to TRBJ2-1, with TRBD2 matching over 9 bases. The V and J ends lost 2 bases and 4 bases, in that order; junction bases with no gene match: 7. This CDR3 is built from 16 residues. In germline, CDR1 is SGHKS, CDR2 YYEKEE (reference sequence). The DNA of the CDR3 is TGTGCCAGCAGCTTTGAACTAGCGGGTGATTACAATGAGCAGTTCTTC. This translates into CASSFELAGDYNEQFF.

In this sample, this clonotype turned up many times. Here the CDR3 DNA reads TGCAGTGTTCACGCAGGGGACAATGAAAAACTGTTTTTT. This sequence encodes CSVHAGDNEKLFF. The chain uses TRBV20-1 and TRBJ1-4; tentatively, D is TRBD1 (6 bases). The CDR3 spans 13 residues. CDR1 is DFQATT, CDR2 SNEGSKA, per germline (reference sequence). Trimming cost V 7 bases and J 5 bases, with 14 bases left between them.

This clonotype was seen repeatedly, ten times or more. The chain uses TRBV11-2 and TRBJ2-1; 11 bases fit TRBD2. Germline V lookup: CDR1 SGHAT, CDR2 FQNNGV. After removal of 0 bases from V and 10 bases from J, the junction contained 11 bases not matched to a gene. The length of the CDR3 is 17 residues. CDR3 in amino acids: CASSLDWGLAGGREQFF. The CDR3 region has the DNA TGTGCCAGCAGCTTAGATTGGGGGCTAGCGGGGGGTCGGGAGCAGTTCTTC.

The J gene is TRBJ2-5, the V gene TRBV29-1; D is ambiguous. This CDR3 comprises 13 residues. Trimming removed 0 bases at V and 8 bases at J, with 13 bases between. The V gene's germline CDR1 is SQVTM and CDR2 ANQGSEA. CDR3 protein: CSVEDQGFGTQYF. The CDR3 DNA reads TGCAGCGTTGAAGATCAAGGGTTCGGCACCCAGTACTTC.

In this sample, this clonotype turned up many times. This chain links TRBV5-6 with TRBJ2-7; possible D gene TRBD2, 5 bases. The ends were cut back, 0 bases at V and 13 bases at J, with 20 bases in the middle. The CDR3 covers 14 residues. The germline V gene has CDR1 SGHDT and CDR2 YYEEEE. The chain's CDR3 is CASSLGRSGNRVYF. In nucleotides, the CDR3 is TGTGCCAGCAGCTTGGGACGGTCGGGGAATCGGGTATACTTC.

There are many counts of this clonotype. The rearrangement uses TRBV6-5 and TRBJ1-2; 8 positions match TRBD1. The CDR3 has 14 residues. The junction had 7 bases not matched to a gene; V was cut back by 6 bases and J by 4 bases. The germline V gene has CDR1 MNHEY and CDR2 SVGAGI. The DNA of the CDR3 is TGTGCCAGCAGGAAAACAGGGGGGGGCTATGGCTACACCTTC. Translating gives CASRKTGGGYGYTF.

This clonotype was detected many times. J is TRBJ1-1 and V is TRBV20-1; possible D gene TRBD1, 6 bases. V lost 8 bases and J 0 bases, leaving 28 bases between the germline ends. Germline lookup yields CDR1 DFQATT and CDR2 SNEGSKA (reference sequence). CDR3 size: 18 residues. The CDR3 DNA is TGCAGTACGTCCGGACAGCATACACTAGGTCTTATGAACACTGAAGCTTTCTTT. Its protein product is CSTSGQHTLGLMNTEAFF.

This clonotype was counted at least ten times. This chain links TRBV28 with TRBJ2-7; TRBD1 is a possible D gene (6 bases). Trimming removed 6 bases from V and 6 bases from J, with 18 bases in between. The CDR3 extends over 14 amino acids. From germline, CDR1 is MDHEN and CDR2 SYDVKM. Written as DNA, the CDR3 is TGTGCCAGCAGGATGGACAGACCCTTTTCCGAGCAGTACTTC. This gives the protein CASRMDRPFSEQYF.

This clonotype was picked up many times. This chain connects TRBV18 to TRBJ1-2; no firm D call. Per the germline V gene, CDR1 is KGHSH and CDR2 is LQKENI. The CDR3 totals 13 residues. V gave up 3 bases and J gave up 4 bases, with 9 bases separating them. For the CDR3, the DNA is TGTGCCAGCTCACCCGACACTGGCTATGGCTACACCTTC. This translates into CASSPDTGYGYTF. Using reference TRBV18 and TRBJ1-2 for the parts outside the CDR3, the full variable domain is NAGVMQNPRHLVRRRGQEARLRCSPMKGHSHVYWYRQLPEEGLKFMVYLQKENIIDESGMPKERFSAEFPKEGPSILRIQQVVRGDSAAYFCASSPDTGYGYTFGSGTRLTVV.